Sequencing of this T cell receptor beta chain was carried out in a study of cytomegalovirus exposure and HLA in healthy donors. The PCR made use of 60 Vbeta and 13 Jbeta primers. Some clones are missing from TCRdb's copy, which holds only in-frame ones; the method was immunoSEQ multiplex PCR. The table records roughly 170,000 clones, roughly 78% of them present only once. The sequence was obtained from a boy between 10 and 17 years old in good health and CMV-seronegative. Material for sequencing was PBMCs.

Here the CDR3 DNA reads TGTGCCAGCAGTTACCAAGCGACCGCCGGGGAGCTGTTTTTT. Translating it yields CASSYQATAGELFF. The chain links TRBV6-5 to TRBJ2-2; D gene uncertain. V shed 2 bases and J shed 6 bases, with 10 bases lying between them. The germline gives CDR1 MNHEY, CDR2 SVGAGI. This CDR3 comprises 14 residues.